The sequence of this T cell receptor beta chain was determined in a study of T cells in Graves' hyperthyroidism and ophthalmopathy. TCR beta CDR3 regions were amplified from RNA transcripts. HTBI primers drove first-round RT-PCR of the TCR CDR3. TCRdb called the multiplex PCR reads again in MiXCR, with one record for every CDR3 protein. Here the sample spans a few hundred thousand distinct CDR3 sequences, about 18% being singletons. This clonotype was counted ten times or more. The PBMCs were taken from 10 ml of fresh peripheral blood. Trimming shortened V by 3 bases and J by 6 bases, and 14 bases separated the two germline ends. There are 13 residues in the CDR3. CDR1 and CDR2 (germline): DFQATT, SNEGSKA (reference sequence).

The sample taken for sequencing was blood. The source is a woman under 30 with Graves' hyperthyroidism. The J gene is TRBJ1-1, the V gene TRBV20-1; tentative D call: TRBD1 (5 bases). CDR3 protein: CSARAQAGAEAFF. The CDR3 DNA follows: TGCAGTGCTAGGGCCCAGGCGGGGGCTGAAGCTTTCTTT.